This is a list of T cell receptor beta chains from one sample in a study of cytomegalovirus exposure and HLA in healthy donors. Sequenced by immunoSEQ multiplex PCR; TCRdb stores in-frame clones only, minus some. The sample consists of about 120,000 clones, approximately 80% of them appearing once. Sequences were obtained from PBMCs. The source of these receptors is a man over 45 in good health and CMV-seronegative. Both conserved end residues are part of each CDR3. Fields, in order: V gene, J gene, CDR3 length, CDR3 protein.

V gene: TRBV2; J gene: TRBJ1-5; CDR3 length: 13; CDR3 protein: CASGDSIGQPQHF
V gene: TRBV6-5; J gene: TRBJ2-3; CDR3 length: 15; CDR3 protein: CASRDRGGLTDTQYF
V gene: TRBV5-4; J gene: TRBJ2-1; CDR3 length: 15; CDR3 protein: CASSFDSELNNEQFF
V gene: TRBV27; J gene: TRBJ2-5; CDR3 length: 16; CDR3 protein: CASSLAGGPIQETQYF
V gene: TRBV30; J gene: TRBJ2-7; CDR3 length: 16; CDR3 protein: CAWSVHYPRSSYEQYF
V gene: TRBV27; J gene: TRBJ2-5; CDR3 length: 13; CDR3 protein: CASRPTGLETQYF
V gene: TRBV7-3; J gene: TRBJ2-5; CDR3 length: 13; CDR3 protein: CASSLRGQETQYF
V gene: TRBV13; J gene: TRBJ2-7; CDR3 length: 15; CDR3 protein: CSSSSRGGSHYEQYF
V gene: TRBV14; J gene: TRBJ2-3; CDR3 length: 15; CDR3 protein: CASSQETGLTDTQYF
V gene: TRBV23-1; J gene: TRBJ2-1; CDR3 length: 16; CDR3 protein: CASSQRCTSEYNEQFF
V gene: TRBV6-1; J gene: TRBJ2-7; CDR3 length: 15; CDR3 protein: CASRLGLGGIYEQYF
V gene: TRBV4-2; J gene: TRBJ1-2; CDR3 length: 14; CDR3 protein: CASSQESQDHGYTF
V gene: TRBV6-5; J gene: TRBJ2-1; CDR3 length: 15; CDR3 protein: CASSRLAGGNNEQFF
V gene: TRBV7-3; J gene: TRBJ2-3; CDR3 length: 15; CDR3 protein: CASSLTGVITDTQYF
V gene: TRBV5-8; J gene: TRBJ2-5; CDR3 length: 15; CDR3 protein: CASSLEGQGQETQYF
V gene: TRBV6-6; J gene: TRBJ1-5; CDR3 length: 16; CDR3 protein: CASSYSGGSSNQPQHF
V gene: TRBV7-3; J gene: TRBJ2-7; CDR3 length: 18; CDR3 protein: CASSFFWRVSPHRYEQYF
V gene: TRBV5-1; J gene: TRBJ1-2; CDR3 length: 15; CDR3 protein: CASSTLQGADYGYTF
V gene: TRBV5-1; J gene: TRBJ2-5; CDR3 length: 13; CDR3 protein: CASSFVPEETQYF
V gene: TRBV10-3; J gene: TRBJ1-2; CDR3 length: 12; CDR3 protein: CATKTSNYGYTF
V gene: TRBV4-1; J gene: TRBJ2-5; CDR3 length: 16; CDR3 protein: CASSQDLGGLRETQYF
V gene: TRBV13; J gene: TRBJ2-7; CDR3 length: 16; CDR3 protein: CASSPKGQGELYEQYF
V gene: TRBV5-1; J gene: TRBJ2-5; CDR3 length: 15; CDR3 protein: CASSPGGTGEETQYF
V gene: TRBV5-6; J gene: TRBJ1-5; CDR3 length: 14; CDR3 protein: CASSSTGENQPQHF
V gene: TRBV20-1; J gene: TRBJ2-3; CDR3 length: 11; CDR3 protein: CSASRGDTQYF
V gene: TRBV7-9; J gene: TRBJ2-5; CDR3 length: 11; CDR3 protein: CASSLLAERDF
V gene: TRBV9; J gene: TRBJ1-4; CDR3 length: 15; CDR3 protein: CASSPHGRVLEKLFF
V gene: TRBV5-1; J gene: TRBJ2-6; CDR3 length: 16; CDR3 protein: CASSLVRGPGANVLTF
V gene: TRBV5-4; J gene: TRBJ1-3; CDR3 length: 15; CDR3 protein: CASSLGHLSGNTIYF
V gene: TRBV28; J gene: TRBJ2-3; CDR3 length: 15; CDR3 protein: CASSSDREGTDTQYF
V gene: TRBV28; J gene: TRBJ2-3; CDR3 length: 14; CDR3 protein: CASSIQDYTDTQYF
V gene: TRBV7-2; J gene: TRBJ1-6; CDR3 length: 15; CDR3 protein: CASSSSDRESSPLHF
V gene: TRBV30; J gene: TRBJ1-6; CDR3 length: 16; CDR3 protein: CAWRRQQNSYNSPLHF
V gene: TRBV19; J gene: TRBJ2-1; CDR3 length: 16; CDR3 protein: CASSPIRPGGFDEQFF
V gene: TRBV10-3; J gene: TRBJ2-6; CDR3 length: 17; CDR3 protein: CAISESGRGLGANVLTF
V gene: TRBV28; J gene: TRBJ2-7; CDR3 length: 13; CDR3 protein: CASSTTSGYEQYF
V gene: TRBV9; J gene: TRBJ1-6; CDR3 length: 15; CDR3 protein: CASSPRQSSSSPLHF
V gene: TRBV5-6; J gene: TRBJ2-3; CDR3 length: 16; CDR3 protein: CASSLSGGQGTDTQYF
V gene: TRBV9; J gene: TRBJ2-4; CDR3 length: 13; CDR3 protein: CASSPTGGNIQYF
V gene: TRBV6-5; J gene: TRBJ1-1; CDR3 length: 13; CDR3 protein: CASNRDSNTEAFF
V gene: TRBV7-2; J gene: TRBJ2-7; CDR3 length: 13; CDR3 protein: CASSRRDRPSLDF
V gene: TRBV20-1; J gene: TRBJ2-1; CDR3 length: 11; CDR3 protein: CRPEGSNEQFF
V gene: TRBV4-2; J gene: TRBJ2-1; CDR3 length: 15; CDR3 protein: CASSQEERDGNEQFF
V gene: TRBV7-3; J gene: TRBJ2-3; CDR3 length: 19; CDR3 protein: CASSLNRLAGATDTDTQYF
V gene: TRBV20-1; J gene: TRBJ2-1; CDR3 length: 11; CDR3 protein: CSAIRGGEQFF
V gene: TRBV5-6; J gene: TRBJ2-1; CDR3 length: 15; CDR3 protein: CASSSGWGSYNEQFF
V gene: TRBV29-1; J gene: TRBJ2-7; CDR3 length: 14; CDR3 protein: CSAEAGTGPYEQYF
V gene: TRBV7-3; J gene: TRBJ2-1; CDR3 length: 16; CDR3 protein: CASSLNGRLINNEQFF
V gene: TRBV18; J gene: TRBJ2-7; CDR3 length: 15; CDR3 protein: CASSPPGTGSYEQYF
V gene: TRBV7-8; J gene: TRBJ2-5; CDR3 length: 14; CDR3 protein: CASSREEGWETQYF
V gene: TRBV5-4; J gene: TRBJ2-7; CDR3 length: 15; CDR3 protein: CASSSPRGLAYEQYF
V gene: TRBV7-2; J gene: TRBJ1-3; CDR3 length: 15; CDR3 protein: CASSLDRSSGNTIYF
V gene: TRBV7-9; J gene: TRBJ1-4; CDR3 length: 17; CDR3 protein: CASSIDRGTATNEKLFF
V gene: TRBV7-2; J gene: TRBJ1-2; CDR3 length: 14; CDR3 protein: CASSLSQQGYGYTF
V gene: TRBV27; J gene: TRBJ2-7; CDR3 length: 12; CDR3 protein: CASSLRRGEQYF